This section outlines one T cell receptor (beta chain) sequence together with its context. Its antigen is unknown. V gave up 0 bases and J gave up 6 bases, with 14 bases separating them. Germline CDR1 SGHTS, CDR2 YDEGEE. The CDR3 runs to 15 residues. The sample belongs to a study of PD-L1 blockade in urothelial cancer. The study's findings and limits: It was durable-benefit patients whose tumor-associated blood clones expanded more at 3 weeks.

TCRdb keeps only in-frame clones here, not all; method: immunoSEQ multiplex PCR. Of around 110,000 clones listed, 91% are singletons. Time point in this sample: peripheral blood 6 weeks after treatment start. This receptor was obtained from a man aged 55 to 70 with urothelial cancer. This rearrangement joins TRBV5-8 to TRBJ2-3; tentative D call: TRBD2 (6 bases). The sample here was PBMCs, taken around atezolizumab (anti-PD-L1) treatment. As DNA, the CDR3 is TGTGCCAGCAGCTTGGGCGGAGGGATGGGGGATACGCAGTATTTT. It specifies CASSLGGGMGDTQYF.